The T cell receptor beta chain under discussion was sequenced for a study of blood T cells in healthy people across ages. This clonotype was seen only a few times. The germline CDR1 and CDR2 sequences are LNHNV and YYDKDF (reference sequence). The CDR3 is 15 amino acids. V was shortened by 0 bases and J by 5 bases, with 13 bases between the two germline ends. For the second PCR, which ran for roughly 7 to 11 cycles, a sample-barcoded 5' primer and a J-beta primer mix were used. TCRdb re-called the 5' RACE reads through MiXCR, storing one row per CDR3 protein. The sample has about 1.5 million distinct CDR3 sequences, roughly two fifths seen once.

This clonotype was sampled from a woman younger than 30 in good health. Sample: blood. The genes are TRBV15 and TRBJ2-5, with D maybe TRBD2 (6 bases). In nucleotides, the CDR3 is TGTGCCACCAGCAGAGAGGGCGGGATCGCGGAGACCCAGTACTTC. Its translation is CATSREGGIAETQYF.